This T cell receptor (beta chain) comes out of a study of identical twins. The study's findings and limits: Monozygotic twin pairs showed more out-of-frame TCR alpha sharing than models estimated.

The sample holds a few counts of this clonotype. Its antigen is unknown. Unmatched junction bases numbered 7, after V lost 6 bases and J lost 6 bases. The CDR3 has 14 amino acids. One entry per CDR3 protein results from TCRdb running MiXCR on the 5' RACE reads. The sample includes approximately 700,000 distinct CDR3 sequences, 15% to 20% of them seen just once. These data also featured in a second study, about T cells expressing NK-cell markers.

The genes are TRBV12-3 or TRBV12-4 and TRBJ2-2; 7 nucleotides align to TRBD1. The TCR comes from a woman younger than 35 in good health. The sample was PBMCs. The chain's CDR3 is CASSRRGGSGELFF. DNA of the CDR3: TGTGCCAGCAGCCGTCGAGGGGGCTCCGGGGAGCTGTTTTTT.